One and the same sample provided the 20 T cell receptor beta chains below, sequenced in a study of cytomegalovirus exposure and HLA in healthy donors. This PCR relied on a set of 60 Vbeta primers and 13 Jbeta primers. The data were produced by immunoSEQ multiplex PCR, yet TCRdb's version contains in-frame clones alone and is incomplete. Of about 69,000 clones in the sample, 74% were seen once. Sequenced: PBMCs. All receptors come from an older woman in good health and CMV-seropositive.

The chain recombines TRBV7-6 with TRBJ1-1; D might be TRBD1 (6 bases). Germline CDR1 reads SGHVS; CDR2 reads FNYEAQ. Trimming removed 4 bases at V and 1 base at J, with 13 bases between. The CDR3 extends over 15 amino acids. The CDR3: CASSSDSGSNTEAFF. CDR3 sequence (DNA): TGTGCCAGCAGCTCGGACAGTGGCTCGAACACTGAAGCTTTCTTT. Looking up the rest from reference TRBV7-6 and TRBJ1-1 gives the full variable domain: GAGVSQSPRYKVTKRGQDVALRCDPISGHVSLYWYRQALGQGPEFLTYFNYEAQQDKSGLPNDRFSAERPEGSISTLTIQRTEQRDSAMYRCASSSDSGSNTEAFFGQGTRLTVV.

This sequence joins TRBV14 and TRBJ1-3, with D unclear. Germline-derived CDR1 and CDR2 are SGHDN and FVKESK. Between the trimmed V and J ends, which lost 5 bases and 10 bases, there was a span of 15 bases. The CDR3 has 13 amino acids. The CDR3 coding sequence is TGTGCCAGCAGCGCCTCGGGTCGCACAACCATATATTTT. This gives the protein CASSASGRTTIYF. Filled out from reference TRBV14 and TRBJ1-3, the complete variable domain reads EAGVTQFPSHSVIEKGQTVTLRCDPISGHDNLYWYRRVMGKEIKFLLHFVKESKQDESGMPNNRFLAERTGGTYSTLKVQPAELEDSGVYFCASSASGRTTIYFGEGSWLTVV.

V and J are TRBV5-1 and TRBJ1-6; 8 bases are shared with TRBD1. V was pared by 4 bases and J by 6 bases, with 3 bases of the junction left unmatched. The CDR3 is 14 residues long. The V gene's germline CDR1 is SGHRS and CDR2 YFSETQ. CDR3 in amino acids: CASSQDRANSPLHF. The CDR3 DNA follows: TGCGCCAGCAGCCAGGACAGGGCTAATTCACCCCTCCACTTT.

Notes on this clone: The sample contains more than one DNA sequence encoding this CDR3. The V and J genes are TRBV6-5 and TRBJ1-2; 9 bases agree with TRBD1. In germline, CDR1 is MNHEY, CDR2 SVGAGI. J gave up 8 bases and V 6 bases, and 4 bases lay outside the gene matches. CDR3 size: 12 residues. CDR3 nucleotide sequence: TGTGCCAGCAGACAGGGGGCGAAGGGCTACACCTTC. It is translated as CASRQGAKGYTF.

The V gene is TRBV2, the J gene TRBJ2-5; D gene uncertain. The CDR3 is 12 residues long. Between the trimmed V and J ends, which lost 7 bases and 1 base, there was a span of 7 bases. CDR1 is SNHLY and CDR2 is FYNNEI in the germline V gene. The DNA for the CDR3 is TGTGCCAGCAACACTATCCAAGAGACCCAGTACTTC. Protein sequence: CASNTIQETQYF.

V usage is TRBV4-1 and J usage is TRBJ2-1; 7 bases agree with TRBD2. CDR1 MGHRA and CDR2 YSYEKL come from the germline V gene. V trimming: 5 bases; J trimming: 4 bases; junction bases outside the gene matches: 14. The CDR3 has 17 amino acids. Written as DNA, the CDR3 is TGCGCCAGCAGCAAATCGTCCTTGGCGGGGGTGTACAATGAGCAGTTCTTC. This codes for CASSKSSLAGVYNEQFF.

The V call is TRBV5-4, the J call TRBJ1-4, with TRBD1 matching 10 bases. Trimming removed 4 bases from V and 8 bases from J; junction bases left unmatched: 8. Looked up from germline, CDR1 is SGHNT and CDR2 is YYREEE (reference sequence). This CDR3 spans 15 amino acids. The CDR3 loop reads CASSLSGTGAEKLFF. The CDR3 region has the DNA TGTGCCAGCAGCCTATCCGGGACAGGGGCCGAAAAACTGTTTTTT. The full variable domain, in which reference TRBV5-4 and TRBJ1-4 provide the parts outside the CDR3, is ETGVTQSPTHLIKTRGQQVTLRCSSQSGHNTVSWYQQALGQGPQFIFQYYREEENGRGNFPPRFSGLQFPNYSSELNVNALELDDSALYLCASSLSGTGAEKLFFGSGTQLSVL.

This clone was seen a single time. The rearrangement uses TRBV18 and TRBJ2-2, with 9 bases fitting TRBD1. Trimming removed 6 bases from V and 6 bases from J; junction bases left unmatched: 8. CDR1 and CDR2 (germline): KGHSH, LQKENI. This CDR3 is built from 15 residues. CDR3: CASSLQGARSGELFF. The CDR3, as DNA: TGTGCCAGCTCCCTACAGGGGGCGCGGTCCGGGGAGCTGTTTTTT.

This rearrangement joins TRBV19 to TRBJ1-5; D may be TRBD1 (6 bases). CDR1 LNHDA and CDR2 SQIVND come from the germline V gene (reference sequence). The CDR3 totals 14 residues. V lost 3 bases, J lost 3 bases, and 9 bases lay in between. The chain's CDR3 is CASSIGGSNQPQHF. The CDR3 nucleotides read TGTGCCAGTAGTATTGGGGGCTCCAATCAGCCCCAGCATTTT. Full variable domain (rest looked up from reference TRBV19 and TRBJ1-5): DGGITQSPKYLFRKEGQNVTLSCEQNLNHDAMYWYRQDPGQGLRLIYYSQIVNDFQKGDIAEGYSVSREKKESFPLTVTSAQKNPTAFYLCASSIGGSNQPQHFGDGTRLSIL.

The CDR3 here is CASSEERDTDTQYF. CDR3 coding DNA: TGTGCCAGCAGTGAAGAGAGGGACACAGATACGCAGTATTTT. The chain has TRBV6-1 and TRBJ2-3, with D maybe TRBD2 (5 bases). The germline V gene has CDR1 MNHNS and CDR2 SASEGT. The germline V and J ends were trimmed by 1 base and 2 bases, with 7 bases remaining between them. The CDR3 has 14 amino acids.

This chain joins TRBV25-1 and TRBJ2-7; TRBD2 matches at 7 bases. This CDR3 is 15 amino acids long. The trim removed 3 bases at V and 7 bases at J, leaving 12 bases unmatched. In germline, CDR1 is MGHDK, CDR2 SYGVNS. The CDR3 nucleotides are TGTGCCAGCAGTGATCGGGGAGGGGCCCAGGGTGAGCAGTACTTC. It specifies CASSDRGGAQGEQYF.

This chain connects TRBV6-1 to TRBJ1-1, with D possibly matching TRBD1 (6 bases). The CDR3 covers 14 residues. V was clipped by 2 bases and J by 5 bases, with 12 bases between them. Germline V gives CDR1 MNHNS, CDR2 SASEGT. The CDR3 sequence: CASSELGGLTEAFF. In DNA form, the CDR3 reads TGTGCCAGCAGTGAATTGGGGGGGCTTACTGAAGCTTTCTTT.

The J gene is TRBJ2-5, the V gene TRBV7-9, with a possible D match to TRBD2 (7 bases). CDR1 is SEHNR and CDR2 is FQNEAQ in the germline V gene (reference sequence). The CDR3 covers 17 residues. Trimming pared 0 bases from V and 1 base from J, leaving 15 bases between. This CDR3 is CASSLAMGGAPQETQYF. The CDR3 nucleotides read TGTGCCAGCAGCTTAGCGATGGGGGGGGCCCCCCAAGAGACCCAGTACTTC.

This clone was seen more than once but under ten times. This chain uses TRBV5-6 with TRBJ1-2; weak D call: TRBD1 (6 bases). The germline gives CDR1 SGHDT, CDR2 YYEEEE. Trimming shortened V by 1 base and J by 6 bases, and 22 bases separated the two germline ends. This CDR3 contains 17 residues. The CDR3 nucleotides are TGTGCCAGCAGCTTGTACTCCCTGGGGGCCGTTCAGAATGGCTACACCTTC. Translation gives CASSLYSLGAVQNGYTF.

The chain employs TRBV10-3 and TRBJ2-3; TRBD2 aligns across 13 bases. Germline CDR1 ENHRY, CDR2 SYGVKD. CDR3 size: 17 residues. Trimming removed 3 bases from V and 2 bases from J; junction bases left unmatched: 5. CDR3 sequence reads: CAISDFTSGGATDTQYF. DNA for the CDR3: TGTGCCATCAGTGACTTCACTAGCGGGGGGGCCACAGATACGCAGTATTTT.

The chain joins TRBV5-1 to TRBJ2-7; perhaps TRBD1 as D (6 bases). Trimming left V 2 bases short and J 12 bases short, with 15 bases between. The CDR3 spans 12 residues. Germline CDR1 is SGHRS and CDR2 is YFSETQ. CDR3 protein: CASSLQGLGLYF. The CDR3 DNA reads TGCGCCAGCAGCTTACAGGGTTTAGGGCTGTACTTC. The full variable domain, its missing parts supplied by reference TRBV5-1 and TRBJ2-7, is KAGVTQTPRYLIKTRGQQVTLSCSPISGHRSVSWYQQTPGQGLQFLFEYFSETQRNKGNFPGRFSGRQFSNSRSEMNVSTLELGDSALYLCASSLQGLGLYFGPGTRLTVT.

The chain has TRBV19 and TRBJ1-2, with TRBD1 matching 7 bases. Trimming took 3 bases from V and 7 from J; bases not matched to a gene: 11. The CDR3 loop spans 15 amino acids. Germline V lookup: CDR1 LNHDA, CDR2 SQIVND (reference sequence). The CDR3 nucleotides read TGTGCCAGTAGTATGACGTTGTCTCACAGGGGTGGCTACACCTTC. This codes for CASSMTLSHRGGYTF. Combining the CDR3 with reference TRBV19 and TRBJ1-2 gives the whole variable domain DGGITQSPKYLFRKEGQNVTLSCEQNLNHDAMYWYRQDPGQGLRLIYYSQIVNDFQKGDIAEGYSVSREKKESFPLTVTSAQKNPTAFYLCASSMTLSHRGGYTFGSGTRLTVV.

V gene TRBV9 combines with J gene TRBJ2-1, with 7 bases identical to TRBD2. This CDR3 region has 15 residues. Germline assignment: CDR1 SGDLS and CDR2 YYNGEE. V shed 3 bases and J 6 bases; nucleotides not matched to a gene: 9. CDR3 bases: TGTGCCAGCAGCGAGGCCCCTATAGCGGGCAATGAGCAGTTCTTC. This gives the protein CASSEAPIAGNEQFF. The whole variable domain, filled in from reference TRBV9 and TRBJ2-1, reads DSGVTQTPKHLITATGQRVTLRCSPRSGDLSVYWYQQSLDQGLQFLIQYYNGEERAKGNILERFSAQQFPDLHSELNLSSLELGDSALYFCASSEAPIAGNEQFFGPGTRLTVL.

The J gene is TRBJ1-2, the V gene TRBV2, with D unresolved. The CDR3 has 13 amino acids. V was pared by 2 bases and J by 5 bases, with 9 bases between. The germline gives CDR1 SNHLY, CDR2 FYNNEI. CDR3 sequence: CASSESRNYGYTF. CDR3 DNA: TGTGCCAGCAGTGAATCCAGGAATTATGGCTACACCTTC.

The chain is built from TRBV18 and TRBJ1-1, with TRBD1 identical over 8 bases. This CDR3 region has 15 residues. In germline, CDR1 is KGHSH, CDR2 LQKENI. J was trimmed by 3 bases and V by 3 bases; bases with no gene match: 6. The CDR3 here is CASSPPGQDYTEAFF. The CDR3 nucleotides read TGTGCCAGCTCACCTCCGGGACAGGATTACACTGAAGCTTTCTTT.